The present entry profiles one T cell receptor (beta chain) with its context. Its antigen is not identified. This record belongs to a study of T cell responses to AZD1222 COVID-19 vaccine. Study-level points and caveats: The breadth and depth of Spike-specific TCRs increased once two AZD1222 doses had been given. Reports indicate that nearly half of spike-specific TCRs are directed at unmutated variant regions. CD4 TCRs linked to vaccination spanned spike, dominating at 160-218 and 743-854.

Produced via immunoSEQ multiplex PCR; TCRdb's table is partial and in-frame only. This sample has 77,000 or so clones, with around 87% found just once. Material: peripheral blood, obtained 28 days after the second AZD1222 dose. This clonotype originated in an adult who received the AZD1222 COVID-19 vaccine.

The CDR3 loop reads CASSKGSTDTQYF. CDR3 coding DNA: TGTGCCAGTAGCAAGGGCAGCACAGATACGCAGTATTTT. The rearrangement joins TRBV19 to TRBJ2-3; D is unresolved. V was trimmed by 6 bases and J by 0 bases, leaving 7 bases between them. The CDR3 has 13 amino acids. In germline, CDR1 is LNHDA, CDR2 SQIVND (reference sequence).